This is a list of T cell receptor beta chains from one sample in a study of CD8 T cells in Susac syndrome. MiXCR was run by TCRdb on the immunoSEQ multiplex PCR reads, yielding one entry per CDR3 protein. The data contain 140,000 to 150,000 distinct CDR3 sequences, about 94% of them singletons. The sequenced sample was CD4+ T cells from PBMCs. These TCRs come from a human donor with Susac syndrome. Both conserved end residues are part of each CDR3. A D gene is named only where the DNA matches it firmly. Clone size is stated in some rows and not others, as once, few, many or a class when expanded.

clone_size	j_call	v_call	d_call	cdr3_aa	cdr3_nt
once	TRBJ2-6	TRBV6-2/TRBV6-3	-	CASTWDISSGANVLTF	TGTGCCAGCACCTGGGACATCAGCTCTGGGGCCAACGTCCTGACTTTC
-	TRBJ2-4	TRBV12-3/TRBV12-4	-	CASSLVKAGLNIQYF	TGTGCCAGCAGTTTAGTGAAGGCCGGCCTAAACATTCAGTACTTC
-	TRBJ2-1	TRBV14	TRBD2	CASSQDGNPLAGGYNEQFF	TGTGCCAGCAGCCAAGATGGTAATCCCCTAGCGGGTGGCTACAATGAGCAGTTCTTC
-	TRBJ1-5	TRBV28	-	CASSSRNFIAQHF	TGTGCCAGCAGTTCGCGCAATTTCATAGCCCAGCATTTT
-	TRBJ1-1	TRBV29-1	TRBD1	CSGRGQGYTEAFF	TGCAGCGGACGAGGACAGGGTTACACTGAAGCTTTCTTT
-	TRBJ2-1	TRBV24-1	-	CATSNRNNEQFF	TGTGCCACGAGCAACAGAAACAATGAGCAGTTCTTC
once	TRBJ1-1	TRBV3-1	-	CASSSVMNTEAFF	TGTGCCAGCAGCTCCGTGATGAACACTGAAGCTTTCTTT
-	TRBJ2-7	TRBV29-1	TRBD1	CSVARTGSSYEQYF	TGCAGCGTTGCTAGGACAGGGAGCTCCTACGAGCAGTACTTC
-	TRBJ1-2	TRBV7-9	-	CASSLTGESYGYTF	TGTGCCAGCAGCTTGACAGGCGAAAGCTATGGCTACACCTTC
-	TRBJ2-1	TRBV29-1	-	CSVEDLEGEVYNEQFF	TGCAGCGTTGAAGATCTGGAGGGAGAGGTCTACAATGAGCAGTTCTTC
-	TRBJ2-5	TRBV29-1	-	CSAAPRRQETQYF	TGCAGCGCTGCGCCGAGACGCCAAGAGACCCAGTACTTC
-	TRBJ2-7	TRBV20-1	TRBD2	CSALLAGAQNEQYF	TGCAGTGCCTTACTAGCGGGAGCACAGAACGAGCAGTACTTC
-	TRBJ2-1	TRBV12-2	-	CASRLACGSDEQFF	TGTGCAAGTCGCTTAGCGTGCGGGAGCGATGAGCAGTTCTTC
-	TRBJ1-2	TRBV7-2	-	CASSPERDYGYTF	TGTGCCAGCAGCCCCGAGAGGGACTATGGCTACACCTTC
few	TRBJ1-1	TRBV12-3/TRBV12-4	-	CASSLAVNTEAFF	TGTGCCAGCAGTTTAGCTGTGAACACTGAAGCTTTCTTT
-	TRBJ1-6	TRBV4-1	-	CASSQALGSPLHF	TGCGCCAGCAGCCAAGCGTTAGGTTCACCCCTCCACTTT
-	TRBJ2-7	TRBV2	-	CAGTGSSYEQYF	TGTGCCGGCACGGGTAGCTCCTACGAGCAGTACTTC
once	TRBJ2-7	TRBV14	TRBD2	CASRAGTSGSHEQYF	TGTGCCAGCAGAGCAGGGACTAGCGGGAGCCACGAGCAGTACTTC
-	TRBJ2-2	TRBV27	-	CASRSPGTPSTGELFF	TGTGCCAGCAGATCCCCCGGGACACCTTCCACCGGGGAGCTGTTTTTT
-	TRBJ2-1	TRBV20-1	-	CSASPSYNEQFF	TGCAGTGCTAGTCCTAGCTACAATGAGCAGTTCTTC
-	TRBJ2-1	TRBV11-3	-	CASRPLRGVPYNEQFF	TGTGCCAGCAGACCCCTCCGCGGGGTCCCCTACAATGAGCAGTTCTTC
-	TRBJ1-2	TRBV6-1	-	CVGGHPDGYTF	TGTGTGGGAGGGCATCCCGATGGCTACACCTTC
-	TRBJ1-4	TRBV20-1	-	CSARGARAHEKLFF	TGCAGTGCTAGAGGGGCCAGGGCTCATGAAAAACTGTTTTTT
-	TRBJ2-3	TRBV15	TRBD2	CATSRPSGRLAGVVDTQYF	TGTGCCACCAGCAGACCGAGCGGAAGACTAGCGGGAGTGGTGGATACGCAGTATTTT
-	TRBJ1-4	TRBV2	-	CASSNRDGQLRLFF	TGTGCCAGCAGTAACCGGGACGGGCAGTTAAGACTGTTTTTT
once	TRBJ2-4	TRBV12-3/TRBV12-4	-	CASSPAGRTNIQYF	TGTGCCAGCAGTCCCGCGGGCAGGACGAACATTCAGTACTTC
-	TRBJ2-2	TRBV3-1	TRBD2	CASSQYGTRDTGELFF	TGTGCCAGCAGCCAATACGGGACTAGGGACACCGGGGAGCTGTTTTTT
-	TRBJ2-7	TRBV20-1	TRBD2	CSASGLAGGSYEGQYF	TGCAGTGCCTCCGGACTAGCGGGAGGTTCCTACGAGGGGCAGTACTTC
-	TRBJ1-4	TRBV5-1	-	CASSPGDNRKNEKLFF	TGCGCCAGCAGCCCAGGGGATAACAGGAAAAATGAAAAACTGTTTTTT
-	TRBJ2-3	TRBV5-4	-	CASSQQGGLSTDTQYF	TGTGCCAGCAGTCAACAGGGTGGTCTGAGCACAGATACGCAGTATTTT
-	TRBJ2-3	TRBV25-1	TRBD1	CASGHLDRGADTQYF	TGTGCCAGCGGCCACTTGGACAGGGGGGCAGATACGCAGTATTTT
-	TRBJ2-3	TRBV6-2/TRBV6-3	-	CASRFTDTQYF	TGTGCCAGCAGATTCACAGATACGCAGTATTTT
-	TRBJ1-2	TRBV27	TRBD1	CASSPGQGYGYTF	TGTGCCAGCAGTCCCGGACAGGGCTATGGCTACACCTTC
-	TRBJ2-2	TRBV28	TRBD2	CASRFRSLAGEAVTGELFF	TGTGCCAGCAGATTCCGATCACTAGCGGGAGAGGCAGTCACCGGGGAGCTGTTTTTT
once	TRBJ2-6	TRBV9	-	CASSTHALGGANVLTF	TGTGCCAGCAGCACCCACGCCCTCGGTGGGGCCAACGTCCTGACTTTC
-	TRBJ1-2	TRBV18	-	CASSRGTGDGYTF	TGTGCCAGCTCACGCGGGACGGGGGATGGCTACACCTTC
-	TRBJ1-5	TRBV4-1	-	CASSSSNLQGVHQPQHF	TGCGCCAGCAGCTCATCCAACCTCCAGGGTGTTCATCAGCCCCAGCATTTT
-	TRBJ2-2	TRBV18	-	CASSPPAETGELFF	TGTGCCAGCTCACCACCTGCAGAGACCGGGGAGCTGTTTTTT
-	TRBJ2-7	TRBV10-3	-	CAISKGVSYEQYF	TGTGCCATCAGTAAGGGCGTCTCCTACGAGCAGTACTTC
-	TRBJ2-5	TRBV5-1	-	CASSQGTPAETQYF	TGCGCCAGCAGCCAAGGGACCCCCGCGGAGACCCAGTACTTC
once	TRBJ1-1	TRBV25-1	TRBD1	CASSDFGQGLTEAFF	TGTGCCAGCAGTGACTTTGGACAGGGGTTGACTGAAGCTTTCTTT
-	TRBJ1-5	TRBV7-2	-	CASSSLPGDNQPQHF	TGTGCCAGCAGCTCCCTTCCAGGGGACAATCAGCCCCAGCATTTT
once	TRBJ2-7	TRBV9	-	CASSVARDIKHYEQYF	TGTGCCAGCAGCGTAGCTCGCGACATCAAACACTACGAGCAGTACTTC
-	TRBJ1-1	TRBV25-1	-	CASNGGMNTEAFF	TGTGCCAGCAACGGGGGAATGAACACTGAAGCTTTCTTT
-	TRBJ2-7	TRBV25-1	-	CASTAETYEQYF	TGTGCCAGCACAGCGGAAACCTACGAGCAGTACTTC
-	TRBJ1-5	TRBV5-6	TRBD1	CASSFRTGRHSNQPQHF	TGTGCCAGCAGCTTCCGGACAGGGAGGCATAGCAATCAGCCCCAGCATTTT
-	TRBJ2-1	TRBV3-1	TRBD2	CASSQDRLAGVYNEQFF	TGTGCCAGCAGCCAAGATCGGCTAGCGGGAGTATACAATGAGCAGTTCTTC
-	TRBJ1-5	TRBV18	-	CASSPPGGRNQPQHF	TGTGCCAGCTCACCACCGGGGGGGCGCAATCAGCCCCAGCATTTT